This entry concerns a single TCR beta chain. This PCR relied on a set of 60 Vbeta primers and 13 Jbeta primers. Repertoires were generated with immunoSEQ multiplex PCR, while TCRdb's copy carries only in-frame clones and drops some. The sample yields about 190,000 clones, approximately 79% seen once. This cohort consisted of healthy bone marrow donors. The data were obtained in a study of cytomegalovirus exposure and HLA in healthy donors. As for the study in general: Genetic ancestry analysis placed 81% of the 398 donors that were genotyped in the Caucasian-associated cluster.

Sequencing was carried out using PBMCs. The source is a man between 35 and 55 years old in good health and CMV-seropositive.

The CDR3, as DNA: TGTGCCAGCAGCACGGGACAGGGAGGGGCCAAAAACATTCAGTACTTC. Amino acids: CASSTGQGGAKNIQYF. The chain couples TRBV7-3 to TRBJ2-4, with 9 positions matching TRBD1. Germline V gene sequence: CDR1 SGHTA, CDR2 FQGTGA. Trimming at V came to 5 bases and at J to 1 base, leaving 6 bases not matched to a gene. CDR3 length: 16 residues.